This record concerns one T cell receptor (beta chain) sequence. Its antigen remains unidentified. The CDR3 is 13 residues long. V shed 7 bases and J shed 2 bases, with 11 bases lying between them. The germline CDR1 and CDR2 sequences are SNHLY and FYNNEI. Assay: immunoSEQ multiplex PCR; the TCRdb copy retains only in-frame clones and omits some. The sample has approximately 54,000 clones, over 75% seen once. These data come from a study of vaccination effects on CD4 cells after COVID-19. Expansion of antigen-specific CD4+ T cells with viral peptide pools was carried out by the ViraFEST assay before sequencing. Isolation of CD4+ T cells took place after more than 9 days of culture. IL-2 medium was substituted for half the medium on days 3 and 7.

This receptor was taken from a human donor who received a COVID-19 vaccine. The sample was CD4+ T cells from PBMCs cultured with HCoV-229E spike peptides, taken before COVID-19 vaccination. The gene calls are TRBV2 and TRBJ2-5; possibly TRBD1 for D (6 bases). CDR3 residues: CASKGQPQETQYF. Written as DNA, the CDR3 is TGTGCCAGCAAAGGACAGCCGCAAGAGACCCAGTACTTC.